The rows below give T cell receptor beta chains drawn from one sample of a study of shared clonotypes between healthy human individuals. Sequenced by immunoSEQ multiplex PCR; TCRdb stores in-frame clones only, minus some. The sample holds approximately 940,000 clones, over 60% seen once. The specimen sequenced was memory CD4+ T cells sorted from blood. Receptors originate from a man younger than 30 in good health. The conserved cysteine and the conserved F or W are not part of the CDR3 here.

j_call	v_call	cdr3_aa
TRBJ1-5	TRBV6-6	ASSEKTGVNQPQH
TRBJ1-6	TRBV5-3	ARLSGRAGQGSHSPLH
TRBJ2-7	TRBV4-1	ASSPGGMTASQSEQY
TRBJ2-7	TRBV5-1	ASSLTGQGAYEQY
TRBJ2-7	TRBV7-9	ASSWGGLAGWSYEQY
TRBJ2-1	TRBV5-8	ASSSGLAGASSYNEQF
TRBJ1-2	TRBV7-2	ASSARLGQGVGYT
TRBJ1-5	TRBV19	ASSLQKGRQYSNQPQH
TRBJ1-1	TRBV6-1	ASAIPWLDTEAF
TRBJ1-1	TRBV5-4	ASSPPAGNTEAF
TRBJ1-6	TRBV21-1	ASSRGYNSPLH
TRBJ2-5	TRBV5-1	ASSLVPGQGIQETQY
TRBJ2-2	TRBV6-5	ASSYLGTGRKGELF
TRBJ1-1	TRBV18	ASSPVLQNTEAF
TRBJ1-4	TRBV5-1	ASSLAGKTNEKLF
TRBJ1-1	TRBV19	ASSITTAEAF
TRBJ1-2	TRBV29-1	SVDGYT
TRBJ2-4	TRBV5-1	ASSGPDTAKNIQY
TRBJ1-1	TRBV5-1	ASNTGTNTEAF
TRBJ2-1	TRBV5-4	ASSLGPGQGVNEQF
TRBJ2-2	TRBV6-5	ASRTQGFAGELF
TRBJ2-2	TRBV5-1	ASSQMSGELF
TRBJ1-6	TRBV5-4	ASSFIGTVTSPLH
TRBJ1-6	TRBV9	ASSVGVGVADSPLH
TRBJ2-2	TRBV30	AWSTGTGYTGELF
TRBJ2-7	TRBV5-6	ASSFFRGSYEQY
TRBJ2-1	TRBV6-5	ASSGRANEQF
TRBJ2-7	TRBV19	ASRRGTGGYEQY
TRBJ2-1	TRBV4-1	ASSQEYSFFGNEQF